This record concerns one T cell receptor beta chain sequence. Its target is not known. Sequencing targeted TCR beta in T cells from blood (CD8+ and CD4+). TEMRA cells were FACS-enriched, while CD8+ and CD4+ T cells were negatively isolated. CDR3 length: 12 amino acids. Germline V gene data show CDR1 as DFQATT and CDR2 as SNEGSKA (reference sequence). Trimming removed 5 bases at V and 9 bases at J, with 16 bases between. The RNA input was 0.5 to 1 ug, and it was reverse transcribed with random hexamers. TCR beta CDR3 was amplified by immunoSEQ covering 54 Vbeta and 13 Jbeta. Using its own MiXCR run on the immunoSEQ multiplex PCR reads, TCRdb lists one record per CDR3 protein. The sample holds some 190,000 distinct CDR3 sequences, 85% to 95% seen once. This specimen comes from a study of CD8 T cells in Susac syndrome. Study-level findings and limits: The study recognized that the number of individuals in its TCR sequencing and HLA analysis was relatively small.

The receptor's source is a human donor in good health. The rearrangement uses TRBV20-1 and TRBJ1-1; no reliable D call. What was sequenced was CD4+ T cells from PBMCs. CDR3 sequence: CSAGSANGKAFF. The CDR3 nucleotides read TGCAGTGCTGGAAGCGCTAATGGGAAAGCTTTCTTT.